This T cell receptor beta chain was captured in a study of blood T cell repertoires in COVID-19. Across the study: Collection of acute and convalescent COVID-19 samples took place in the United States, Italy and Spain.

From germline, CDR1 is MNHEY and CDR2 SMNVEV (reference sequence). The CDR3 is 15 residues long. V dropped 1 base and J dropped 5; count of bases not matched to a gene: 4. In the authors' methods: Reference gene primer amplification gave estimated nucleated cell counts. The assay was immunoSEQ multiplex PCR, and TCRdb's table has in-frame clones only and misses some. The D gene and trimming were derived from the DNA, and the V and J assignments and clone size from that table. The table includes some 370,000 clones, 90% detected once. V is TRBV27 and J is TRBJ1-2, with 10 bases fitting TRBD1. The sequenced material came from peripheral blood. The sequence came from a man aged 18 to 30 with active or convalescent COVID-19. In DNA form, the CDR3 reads TGTGCCAGCAGTTTATTGGGACAGGGGCTATATGGCTACACCTTC. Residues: CASSLLGQGLYGYTF.